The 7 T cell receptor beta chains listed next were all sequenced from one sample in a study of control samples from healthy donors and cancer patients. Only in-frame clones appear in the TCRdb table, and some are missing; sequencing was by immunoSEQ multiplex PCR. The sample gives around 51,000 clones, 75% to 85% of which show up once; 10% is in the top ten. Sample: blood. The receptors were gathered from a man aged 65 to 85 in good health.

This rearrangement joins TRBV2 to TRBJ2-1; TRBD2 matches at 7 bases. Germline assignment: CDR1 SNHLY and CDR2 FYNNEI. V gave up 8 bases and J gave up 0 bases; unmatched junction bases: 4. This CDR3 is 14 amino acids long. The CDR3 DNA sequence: TGTGCCAGCCAGAGCGGGAACTCCTACAATGAGCAGTTCTTC. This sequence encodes CASQSGNSYNEQFF.

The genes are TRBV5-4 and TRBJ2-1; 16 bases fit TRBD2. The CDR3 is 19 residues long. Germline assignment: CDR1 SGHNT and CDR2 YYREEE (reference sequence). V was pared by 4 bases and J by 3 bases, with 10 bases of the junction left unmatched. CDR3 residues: CASSAPGLAGGRYYNEQFF. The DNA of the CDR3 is TGTGCCAGCAGCGCCCCGGGACTAGCGGGGGGGCGGTACTACAATGAGCAGTTCTTC.

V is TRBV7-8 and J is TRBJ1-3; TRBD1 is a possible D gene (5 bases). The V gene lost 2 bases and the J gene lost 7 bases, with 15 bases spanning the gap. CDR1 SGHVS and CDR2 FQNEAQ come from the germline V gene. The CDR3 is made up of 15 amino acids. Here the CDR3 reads CASSLIAHRGNTIYF. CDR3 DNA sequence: TGTGCCAGCAGCTTAATCGCCCACCGGGGGAACACCATATATTTT.

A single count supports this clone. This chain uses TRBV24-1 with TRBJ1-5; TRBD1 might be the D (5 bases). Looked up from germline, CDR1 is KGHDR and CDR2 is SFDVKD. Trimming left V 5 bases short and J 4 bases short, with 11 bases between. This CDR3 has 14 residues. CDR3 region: CATSGPGGNQPQHF. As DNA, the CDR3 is TGTGCCACCAGTGGCCCCGGGGGGAATCAGCCCCAGCATTTT.

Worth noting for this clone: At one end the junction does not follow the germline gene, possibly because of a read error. CDR3 residues: CASGLQDGRPHF. The CDR3 DNA reads as TGTGCTAGTGGGCTTCAGGACGGTCGGCCCCACTTC. V is TRBV12-5 and J is TRBJ2-7; D uncertain. The length of the CDR3 is 12 residues. Germline loops: CDR1 LGHNT, CDR2 FRNRAP.

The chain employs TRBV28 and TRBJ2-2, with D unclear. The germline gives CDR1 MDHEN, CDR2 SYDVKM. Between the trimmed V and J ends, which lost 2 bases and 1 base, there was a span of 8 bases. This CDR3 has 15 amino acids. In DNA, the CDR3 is TGTGCCAGCAGTTTAGACATTTTGAACACCGGGGAGCTGTTTTTT. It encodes CASSLDILNTGELFF.

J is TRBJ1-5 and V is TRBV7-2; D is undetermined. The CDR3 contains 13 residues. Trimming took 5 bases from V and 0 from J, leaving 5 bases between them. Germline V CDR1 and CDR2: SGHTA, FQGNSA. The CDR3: CASSRYSNQPQHF. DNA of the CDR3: TGTGCCAGCAGCCGATATAGCAATCAGCCCCAGCATTTT.